The rows below give T cell receptor beta chains drawn from one sample of a study of T cells in tumors after PD-1 blockade. Libraries were prepared by immunoSEQ multiplex PCR; TCRdb keeps only in-frame clonotypes and omits some of them. Among around 11,000 clones listed, more than 65% were seen once. Source: tumor tissue, taken after anti-PD-1 treatment. The origin of the receptors is a human donor with basal cell carcinoma. CDR3s include the opening cysteine and the closing phenylalanine or tryptophan. The D gene is left open where the match is weak. Expanded clones get a size class; other rows say once, few or many, or leave the size out.

J gene: TRBJ2-3; D gene: TRBD1; V gene: TRBV28; clone size: -; CDR3 protein: CASGQGQGVKDTQYF; CDR3 DNA: TGTGCCAGCGGACAAGGACAGGGGGTGAAAGATACGCAGTATTTT
J gene: TRBJ2-7; D gene: -; V gene: TRBV3-1/TRBV3-2; clone size: few; CDR3 protein: CASSQAESEQYF; CDR3 DNA: TGTGCCAGCAGCCAAGCGGAGAGCGAGCAGTACTTC
J gene: TRBJ2-1; D gene: TRBD2; V gene: TRBV29-1; clone size: few; CDR3 protein: CSVPGGREQFF; CDR3 DNA: TGCAGCGTCCCCGGGGGGAGGGAGCAGTTCTTC
J gene: TRBJ2-7; D gene: -; V gene: TRBV13; clone size: medium-sized; CDR3 protein: CASSLEGSYEQYF; CDR3 DNA: TGTGCCAGCAGCTTAGAGGGTTCCTACGAGCAGTACTTC
J gene: TRBJ1-1; D gene: TRBD1; V gene: TRBV19; clone size: -; CDR3 protein: CASSPDRGFYTEAFF; CDR3 DNA: TGTGCCAGTAGCCCGGACAGGGGGTTTTACACTGAAGCTTTCTTT
J gene: TRBJ1-4; D gene: -; V gene: TRBV10-3; clone size: once; CDR3 protein: CAISEGLNEKLFF; CDR3 DNA: TGTGCCATCAGTGAGGGGTTGAATGAAAAACTGTTTTTT
J gene: TRBJ2-2; D gene: TRBD1; V gene: TRBV28; clone size: -; CDR3 protein: CASSLLRQGSGELFF; CDR3 DNA: TGTGCCAGCAGTTTACTCCGACAGGGGTCCGGGGAGCTGTTTTTT
J gene: TRBJ1-4; D gene: -; V gene: TRBV6-5; clone size: -; CDR3 protein: CASSYSSYSNEKLFF; CDR3 DNA: TGTGCCAGCAGTTACTCGAGTTATTCTAATGAAAAACTGTTTTTT
J gene: TRBJ1-2; D gene: -; V gene: TRBV5-1; clone size: -; CDR3 protein: CASSSGAFAYTF; CDR3 DNA: TGCGCCAGCAGCTCTGGCGCTTTCGCCTACACCTTC
J gene: TRBJ2-5; D gene: TRBD2; V gene: TRBV5-1; clone size: -; CDR3 protein: CASSLVLAGGPETQYF; CDR3 DNA: TGCGCCAGCAGCTTGGTCCTAGCGGGAGGGCCGGAGACCCAGTACTTC
J gene: TRBJ2-7; D gene: -; V gene: TRBV5-1; clone size: medium-sized; CDR3 protein: CASSLASHAGSYEQYF; CDR3 DNA: TGCGCCAGCAGCTTGGCTAGCCACGCAGGATCCTACGAGCAGTACTTC
J gene: TRBJ2-7; D gene: -; V gene: TRBV3-1/TRBV3-2; clone size: -; CDR3 protein: CASSQGADSKTQQYF; CDR3 DNA: TGTGCCAGCAGCCAAGGCGCGGACAGCAAAACACAGCAGTACTTC
J gene: TRBJ1-1; D gene: -; V gene: TRBV6-1; clone size: -; CDR3 protein: CASSDGRENTEAFF; CDR3 DNA: TGTGCCAGCAGTGACGGGAGGGAGAACACTGAAGCTTTCTTT
J gene: TRBJ2-1; D gene: TRBD2; V gene: TRBV11-3; clone size: large; CDR3 protein: CASSRTSGGPHPYNEQFF; CDR3 DNA: TGTGCCAGCAGTAGGACTAGCGGGGGGCCTCACCCCTACAATGAGCAGTTCTTC
J gene: TRBJ1-3; D gene: -; V gene: TRBV7-9; clone size: -; CDR3 protein: CASSSQGATIYF; CDR3 DNA: TGTGCCAGCAGCTCACAGGGCGCCACCATATATTTT
J gene: TRBJ2-1; D gene: TRBD2; V gene: TRBV27; clone size: -; CDR3 protein: CASSYSSGGAYNEQFF; CDR3 DNA: TGTGCCAGCAGTTACTCTAGCGGGGGGGCCTACAATGAGCAGTTCTTC
J gene: TRBJ2-2; D gene: TRBD1; V gene: TRBV25-1; clone size: -; CDR3 protein: CASSGGQGYTGELFF; CDR3 DNA: TGTGCCAGCAGTGGCGGACAGGGGTACACCGGGGAGCTGTTTTTT
J gene: TRBJ2-7; D gene: -; V gene: TRBV7-9; clone size: -; CDR3 protein: CASSLGRGGYEQYF; CDR3 DNA: TGTGCCAGCAGCTTAGGAAGGGGAGGCTACGAGCAGTACTTC
J gene: TRBJ1-2; D gene: -; V gene: TRBV6-5; clone size: -; CDR3 protein: CASSQNPRAVYGYTF; CDR3 DNA: TGTGCCAGCAGCCAAAACCCCCGGGCAGTCTATGGCTACACCTTC
J gene: TRBJ2-3; D gene: -; V gene: TRBV28; clone size: -; CDR3 protein: CASSLGLTQYF; CDR3 DNA: TGTGCCAGCAGTTTGGGACTTACGCAGTATTTT
J gene: TRBJ1-4; D gene: -; V gene: TRBV5-1; clone size: -; CDR3 protein: CASSPTMGRTNEKLFF; CDR3 DNA: TGCGCCAGCAGCCCGACGATGGGGAGAACTAATGAAAAACTGTTTTTT
J gene: TRBJ2-7; D gene: -; V gene: TRBV5-6; clone size: -; CDR3 protein: CASSLTQGLGEQYF; CDR3 DNA: TGTGCCAGCAGCTTGACCCAGGGGCTCGGCGAGCAGTACTTC